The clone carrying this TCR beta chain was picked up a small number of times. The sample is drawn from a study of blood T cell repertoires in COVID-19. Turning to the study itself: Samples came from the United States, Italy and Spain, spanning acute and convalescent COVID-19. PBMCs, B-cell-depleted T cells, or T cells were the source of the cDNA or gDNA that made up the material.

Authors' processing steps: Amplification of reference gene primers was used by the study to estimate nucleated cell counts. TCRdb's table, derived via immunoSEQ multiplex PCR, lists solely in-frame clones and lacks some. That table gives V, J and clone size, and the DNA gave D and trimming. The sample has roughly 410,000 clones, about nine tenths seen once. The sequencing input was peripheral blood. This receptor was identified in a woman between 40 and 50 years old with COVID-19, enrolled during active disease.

CDR3 sequence: CASSPDRYLEAFF. The CDR3 nucleotides read TGTGCCAGCAGCCCCGACAGGTACCTAGAAGCTTTCTTT. The chain combines TRBV5-4 with TRBJ1-1, with a tentative D call TRBD1 (6 bases). CDR3 size: 13 residues. Germline loops: CDR1 SGHNT, CDR2 YYREEE (reference sequence). Deletions cut 4 bases from V and 8 bases from J, with 15 bases between.